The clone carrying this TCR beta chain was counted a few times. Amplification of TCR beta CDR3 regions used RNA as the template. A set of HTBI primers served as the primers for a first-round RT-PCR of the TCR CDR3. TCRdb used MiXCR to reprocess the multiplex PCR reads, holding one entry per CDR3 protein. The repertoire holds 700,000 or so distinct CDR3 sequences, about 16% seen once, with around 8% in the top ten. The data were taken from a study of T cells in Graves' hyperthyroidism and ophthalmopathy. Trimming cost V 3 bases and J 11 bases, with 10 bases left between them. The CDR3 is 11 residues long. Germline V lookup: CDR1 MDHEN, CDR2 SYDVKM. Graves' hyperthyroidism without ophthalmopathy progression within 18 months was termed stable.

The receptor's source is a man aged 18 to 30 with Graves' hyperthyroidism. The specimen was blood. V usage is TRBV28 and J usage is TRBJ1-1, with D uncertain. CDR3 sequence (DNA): TGTGCCAGCAGTTTCGGACGGTGGGCTTTCTTT. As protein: CASSFGRWAFF.